A selection of T cell receptor beta chains follows, all from one sample in a study of vaccination and CD4 T cells after COVID-19. No antigen has been assigned to these receptors. TCRdb recomputed calls from the PCR reads with MiXCR, one row per CDR3 protein. The data contain 20,000 to 30,000 distinct CDR3 sequences, over 60% of them singletons. The sequencing input was CD4+ T cells from blood, cultured in vitro. Every receptor here comes from a human donor who had recovered from COVID-19. CDR3s include the opening cysteine and the closing phenylalanine or tryptophan. The order of the fields is V gene, J gene, clone size, D gene, CDR3 DNA, CDR3 protein. D genes are given only for firm matches. Clone sizes are given selectively: once, few, many, or a class where the clone is expanded.

v_gene: TRBV2; j_gene: TRBJ2-7; abundance: once; d_gene: TRBD1; CDR3nt: TGTGCCAGCAGTCGGGACAGTACCTACGAGCAGTACTTC; CDR3aa: CASSRDSTYEQYF
v_gene: TRBV6-1; j_gene: TRBJ1-2; abundance: few; d_gene: .; CDR3nt: TGTGCCACCTTAAGAAAGGGGAACTATGGCTACACCTTC; CDR3aa: CATLRKGNYGYTF
v_gene: TRBV6-1; j_gene: TRBJ1-3; abundance: .; d_gene: .; CDR3nt: TGTGCCAGCAGCCCTGGGACCCTGGGAAACACCATATATTTT; CDR3aa: CASSPGTLGNTIYF
v_gene: TRBV7-2; j_gene: TRBJ1-2; abundance: few; d_gene: .; CDR3nt: TGTGCCAGCAGCGTTAGCCGGACGACTAACTATGGCTACACCTTC; CDR3aa: CASSVSRTTNYGYTF
v_gene: TRBV27; j_gene: TRBJ2-2; abundance: few; d_gene: .; CDR3nt: TGTGCCAGCAGTTCCCTTGGGGGGGCAGGCACCGGGGAGCTGTTTTTT; CDR3aa: CASSSLGGAGTGELFF
v_gene: TRBV18; j_gene: TRBJ1-2; abundance: .; d_gene: .; CDR3nt: TGTGCCAGCTCACCCCGACAGGCCGGCCTTAACTATGGCTACACCTTC; CDR3aa: CASSPRQAGLNYGYTF
v_gene: TRBV19; j_gene: TRBJ1-4; abundance: .; d_gene: TRBD1; CDR3nt: TGTGCCAGTAGGAGACAGGGGGCAACTAATGAAAAACTGTTTTTT; CDR3aa: CASRRQGATNEKLFF
v_gene: TRBV6-1; j_gene: TRBJ1-1; abundance: .; d_gene: .; CDR3nt: TGTGCCAGCAATTTTGCGTCGGTTAACACTGAAGCTTTCTTT; CDR3aa: CASNFASVNTEAFF
v_gene: TRBV20-1; j_gene: TRBJ1-3; abundance: few; d_gene: .; CDR3nt: TGCAGTGCTAGATCGGGTAGCTCTGGAAACACCATATATTTT; CDR3aa: CSARSGSSGNTIYF
v_gene: TRBV6-1; j_gene: TRBJ2-2; abundance: .; d_gene: TRBD2; CDR3nt: TGTGCCGGGACCCGGGGAGGGGCCGGGGAGCTGTTTTTT; CDR3aa: CAGTRGGAGELFF
v_gene: TRBV20-1; j_gene: TRBJ1-5; abundance: .; d_gene: .; CDR3nt: TGCAGTGCAATCGGGATCCTATTTGGGGCAAATCAGCCCCAGCATTTT; CDR3aa: CSAIGILFGANQPQHF
v_gene: TRBV15; j_gene: TRBJ1-2; abundance: .; d_gene: .; CDR3nt: TGTGCCACCAGCCCACCGGACCACTATGGCTACACCTTC; CDR3aa: CATSPPDHYGYTF
v_gene: TRBV12-3/TRBV12-4; j_gene: TRBJ1-5; abundance: .; d_gene: .; CDR3nt: TGTGCCAGCAGGGACACCCTGGGATCCCTTCAGCCCCAGCATTTT; CDR3aa: CASRDTLGSLQPQHF
v_gene: TRBV27; j_gene: TRBJ2-7; abundance: .; d_gene: .; CDR3nt: TGTGCCAGCAGTTTATCGTTCTTCTACGAGCAGTACTTC; CDR3aa: CASSLSFFYEQYF
v_gene: TRBV7-3; j_gene: TRBJ2-3; abundance: .; d_gene: TRBD2; CDR3nt: TGTGCCAGCAGCCCCGGGACTAGCGGACGGTACACAGATACGCAGTATTTT; CDR3aa: CASSPGTSGRYTDTQYF
v_gene: TRBV20-1; j_gene: TRBJ2-7; abundance: few; d_gene: TRBD2; CDR3nt: TGCAGTGCTCAAGGGACTAGCGGGAGGAGCTCCTACGAGCAGTACTTC; CDR3aa: CSAQGTSGRSSYEQYF
v_gene: TRBV7-2; j_gene: TRBJ2-7; abundance: .; d_gene: TRBD2; CDR3nt: TGTGCCAGCAGTCATGATAGCGGGAGATCGGGCGAGCAGTACTTC; CDR3aa: CASSHDSGRSGEQYF
v_gene: TRBV6-5; j_gene: TRBJ1-6; abundance: .; d_gene: .; CDR3nt: TGTGCCAGCAGTTACTCGTTGGGGTATCGTCATTCACCCCTCCACTTT; CDR3aa: CASSYSLGYRHSPLHF
v_gene: TRBV11-2; j_gene: TRBJ1-2; abundance: few; d_gene: .; CDR3nt: TGTGCCAGCAGCATAGCATTAGGGGCCGTAGGCTACACCTTC; CDR3aa: CASSIALGAVGYTF
v_gene: TRBV20-1; j_gene: TRBJ2-3; abundance: .; d_gene: TRBD2; CDR3nt: TGCAGTGCTAGTTCTAGCGGGAGCCGCACAGATACGCAGTATTTT; CDR3aa: CSASSSGSRTDTQYF
v_gene: TRBV27; j_gene: TRBJ2-5; abundance: .; d_gene: .; CDR3nt: TGTGCCAGCAGTTTACTGGGGGCGGGGGAGACCCAGTACTTC; CDR3aa: CASSLLGAGETQYF
v_gene: TRBV20-1; j_gene: TRBJ2-7; abundance: .; d_gene: .; CDR3nt: TGCAGTGCTTTTAGGACTGACTCCTACGAGCAGTACTTC; CDR3aa: CSAFRTDSYEQYF
v_gene: TRBV20-1; j_gene: TRBJ1-5; abundance: .; d_gene: .; CDR3nt: TGCAGTGCTAGAGATCGGGGGATAGGGAATCAGCCCCAGCATTTT; CDR3aa: CSARDRGIGNQPQHF
v_gene: TRBV7-2; j_gene: TRBJ1-5; abundance: .; d_gene: .; CDR3nt: TGTGCCAGCAGCTCAGAAAGCTTTCGCAATCAGCCCCAGCATTTT; CDR3aa: CASSSESFRNQPQHF
v_gene: TRBV7-2; j_gene: TRBJ1-5; abundance: .; d_gene: .; CDR3nt: TGTGCCAGCAGCTTAACTGGACTTAATAGCAATCAGCCCCAGCATTTT; CDR3aa: CASSLTGLNSNQPQHF
v_gene: TRBV20-1; j_gene: TRBJ2-7; abundance: .; d_gene: .; CDR3nt: TGCAGTGCCAGTGAAGGGGCGAGGACCTACGAGCAGTACTTC; CDR3aa: CSASEGARTYEQYF
v_gene: TRBV20-1; j_gene: TRBJ2-7; abundance: .; d_gene: .; CDR3nt: TGCAGTGCTAGAGTTCCGACAGGAATGGAGCAGTACTTC; CDR3aa: CSARVPTGMEQYF
v_gene: TRBV6-1; j_gene: TRBJ1-1; abundance: .; d_gene: .; CDR3nt: TGTGCCATCCTACTCCCAAAGAACACTGAAGCTTTCTTT; CDR3aa: CAILLPKNTEAFF
v_gene: TRBV28; j_gene: TRBJ1-1; abundance: once; d_gene: .; CDR3nt: TGTGCCAGCAGTCCCCAGGAATCCCAAGCTTTCTTT; CDR3aa: CASSPQESQAFF
v_gene: TRBV6-1; j_gene: TRBJ1-5; abundance: few; d_gene: .; CDR3nt: TGTGCCAGCAGTGAAACCTACCGCGATCAGCCCCAGCATTTT; CDR3aa: CASSETYRDQPQHF
v_gene: TRBV6-2/TRBV6-3; j_gene: TRBJ2-7; abundance: once; d_gene: .; CDR3nt: TGTGCCAGCGCGGGACTCTCCGCCACCTACGAGCAGTACTTC; CDR3aa: CASAGLSATYEQYF
v_gene: TRBV20-1; j_gene: TRBJ2-1; abundance: .; d_gene: TRBD2; CDR3nt: TGCAGTGCTAGAGGCGGGGGTGATGAGCAGTTCTTC; CDR3aa: CSARGGGDEQFF
v_gene: TRBV28; j_gene: TRBJ1-1; abundance: .; d_gene: .; CDR3nt: TGTGCCAGCAGTTTAGGCAGACTCATGAACACTGAAGCTTTCTTT; CDR3aa: CASSLGRLMNTEAFF
v_gene: TRBV6-5; j_gene: TRBJ2-7; abundance: few; d_gene: .; CDR3nt: TGTGCCAGCAGTTACTCGGCAAGTGGCTCTTGGGTGGAGCAGTACTTC; CDR3aa: CASSYSASGSWVEQYF
v_gene: TRBV6-2/TRBV6-3; j_gene: TRBJ2-7; abundance: .; d_gene: TRBD1; CDR3nt: TGTGCCAGCAGTTACCCCATCAGGGGGATCTCCTACGAGCAGTACTTC; CDR3aa: CASSYPIRGISYEQYF
v_gene: TRBV28; j_gene: TRBJ1-2; abundance: few; d_gene: .; CDR3nt: TGTGCCAGCACCCGAAAGAACTATGGCTACACCTTC; CDR3aa: CASTRKNYGYTF
v_gene: TRBV20-1; j_gene: TRBJ1-2; abundance: few; d_gene: TRBD1; CDR3nt: TGCAGTGCCAAAGAAGCGGGACAGCCCTATGGCTACACCTTC; CDR3aa: CSAKEAGQPYGYTF
v_gene: TRBV20-1; j_gene: TRBJ2-2; abundance: .; d_gene: TRBD2; CDR3nt: TGCAGTGCTCGAAGTAGCGGGAGAATGAACGGGGAGCTGTTTTTT; CDR3aa: CSARSSGRMNGELFF
v_gene: TRBV7-8; j_gene: TRBJ1-1; abundance: .; d_gene: .; CDR3nt: TGTGCCAGCAGCCCCAACACGGACAGACGGGCTTTCTTT; CDR3aa: CASSPNTDRRAFF
v_gene: TRBV2; j_gene: TRBJ1-6; abundance: .; d_gene: .; CDR3nt: TGTGCCAGCAGTGAAGGGGGGTCCGGCGGTTCACCCCTCCACTTT; CDR3aa: CASSEGGSGGSPLHF
v_gene: TRBV5-1; j_gene: TRBJ2-2; abundance: .; d_gene: TRBD1; CDR3nt: TGCGCCAGCAGCTTTTCGACAGGGTACAGCGGGGAGCTGTTTTTT; CDR3aa: CASSFSTGYSGELFF
v_gene: TRBV20-1; j_gene: TRBJ1-6; abundance: once; d_gene: .; CDR3nt: TGCAGTGCTAGAGAGGCAGGGAGGGTTATTTCACCCCTCCACTTT; CDR3aa: CSAREAGRVISPLHF
v_gene: TRBV10-3; j_gene: TRBJ1-1; abundance: few; d_gene: TRBD1; CDR3nt: TGTGCCATCAGTGAAAGACAGGGGAACACTGAAGCTTTCTTT; CDR3aa: CAISERQGNTEAFF
v_gene: TRBV6-1; j_gene: TRBJ1-2; abundance: few; d_gene: .; CDR3nt: TGTGCCAGCAGTGGATATAAATCTAACTATGGCTACACCTTC; CDR3aa: CASSGYKSNYGYTF